These 16 T cell receptor beta chains were sequenced from one sample in a study of neurological immune-mediated disorders. Using its own MiXCR run on the 5' RACE reads, TCRdb lists one record per CDR3 protein. The repertoire consists of about 38,000 distinct CDR3 sequences, with around a tenth occurring once and the leading ten covering 3% to 4%. Sequencing was done on a sample of CD4+ T cells from blood. The receptors originated from a woman in her twenties or thirties with HTLV-1-associated myelopathy (HAM/TSP).

This clonotype was found many times. The chain couples TRBV6-5 to TRBJ2-7, with 7 bases aligning to TRBD1. The germline gives CDR1 MNHEY, CDR2 SVGAGI. With 7 bases clipped from V and 2 bases from J, the junction kept 8 bases outside the gene matches. CDR3 length: 14 residues. CDR3 loop: CASKIDRATYEQYF. CDR3 in DNA: TGTGCCAGCAAAATAGACAGGGCAACCTACGAGCAGTACTTC.

This clonotype was counted at least ten times. V is TRBV20-1 and J is TRBJ2-5; D may match TRBD1 or TRBD2 (5 bases each). This CDR3 spans 14 amino acids. Deletions cut 7 bases from V and 2 bases from J, with 17 bases between. From germline, CDR1 is DFQATT and CDR2 SNEGSKA (reference sequence). The CDR3 protein is CSVHQGVNQETQYF. The CDR3 DNA follows: TGCAGTGTGCATCAGGGAGTGAATCAAGAGACCCAGTACTTC.

This clonotype came up many times. The rearrangement links TRBV2 to TRBJ2-3; 13 positions agree with TRBD2. Germline V lookup: CDR1 SNHLY, CDR2 FYNNEI. Germline trimming cut 4 bases from V and 1 base from J; bases unmatched to any gene: 8. CDR3 length equals 18 residues. CDR3: CASSVRGLAGVRTDTQYF. The CDR3 coding sequence is TGTGCCAGCAGTGTCCGCGGACTAGCGGGGGTTCGCACAGATACGCAGTATTTT.

In this sample, this clonotype turned up once. V and J are TRBV5-5 and TRBJ2-1; D may match TRBD1 or TRBD2 (5 bases each). This CDR3 region has 16 residues. Germline CDR1 is SGHKS and CDR2 is YYEKEE (reference sequence). The germline V and J ends were trimmed by 1 base and 2 bases, with 13 bases remaining between them. The CDR3 protein is CASSLRVGTPYNEQFF. The CDR3 DNA sequence: TGTGCCAGCAGCTTGCGGGTCGGGACGCCCTACAATGAGCAGTTCTTC.

This clonotype showed up many times. V usage is TRBV5-6 and J usage is TRBJ1-5, with a possible D match to TRBD1 (6 bases). The CDR3 runs to 20 residues. V was trimmed by 1 base and J by 3 bases, leaving 26 bases between them. The germline V gene encodes CDR1 SGHDT and CDR2 YYEEEE. The CDR3 DNA follows: TGTGCCAGCAGCTTGTCTAGTGGTGTTCGGGGGCCACGCGCCAATCAGCCCCAGCATTTT. This sequence encodes CASSLSSGVRGPRANQPQHF.

V gene TRBV29-1 combines with J gene TRBJ2-1, with 9 bases matching TRBD1. CDR1 is SQVTM, CDR2 ANQGSEA, per germline. Losses at the gene ends were 7 bases for V and 8 bases for J; bases not matched to a gene: 6. The CDR3 has 12 residues. CDR3 sequence reads: CSADTGGDEQFF. CDR3 coding DNA: TGCAGCGCAGACACAGGGGGCGATGAGCAGTTCTTC.

The sample holds many counts of this clonotype. The chain is built from TRBV28 and TRBJ2-7; TRBD1 agrees at 7 bases. The CDR3 spans 16 residues. Germline V CDR1 and CDR2: MDHEN, SYDVKM. Unmatched junction bases numbered 10, after V lost 3 bases and J lost 2 bases. CDR3 region: CASSLDLRGQPYEQYF. CDR3 nucleotide sequence: TGTGCCAGCAGTTTGGATCTGAGGGGACAGCCCTACGAGCAGTACTTC.

This clonotype has a count of ten or more. This chain connects TRBV6-4 to TRBJ2-7; D possibly matches TRBD1 or TRBD2 (5 bases each). The V gene's germline CDR1 is MRHNA and CDR2 SNTAGT. Trimming took off 3 bases at V and 4 bases at J, with 13 bases between the two ends. This CDR3 spans 14 amino acids. The CDR3 reads CASSDYRGPYEQYF. The CDR3 DNA reads TGTGCCAGCAGTGATTACCGGGGCCCATACGAGCAGTACTTC.

The chain combines TRBV20-1 with TRBJ2-7, with TRBD1 identical over 9 bases. V lost 3 bases to trimming and J lost 6 bases; unmatched junction nucleotides: 21. Germline CDR1 DFQATT, CDR2 SNEGSKA (reference sequence). CDR3 length: 18 amino acids. The CDR3 nucleotides are TGCAGTGCTAGGGCGGCTGGGACAGGGATTGTGGGAGGCGGCGAGCAGTACTTC. Amino acid sequence: CSARAAGTGIVGGGEQYF.

This clonotype has ten or more counts. The chain recombines TRBV5-1 with TRBJ1-6; no reliable D call. The germline CDR1 and CDR2 sequences are SGHRS and YFSETQ. With 4 bases removed from V and 4 bases from J, the gap between germline ends came to 12 bases. The CDR3 spans 15 residues. In DNA, the CDR3 is TGCGCCAGCAGCGAAGGGTTCCTGTATAATTCACCCCTCCACTTT. Protein sequence: CASSEGFLYNSPLHF.

This clonotype has ten or more counts. The V and J genes are TRBV7-2 and TRBJ1-1; D perhaps matches TRBD1 (5 bases). Per the germline V gene, CDR1 is SGHTA and CDR2 is FQGNSA. Trimming left V 0 bases short and J 8 bases short, with 10 bases between. CDR3 size: 13 residues. CDR3 bases: TGTGCCAGCAGCTTAGCTGGGGCGATGGAAGCTTTCTTT. Translating it yields CASSLAGAMEAFF.

This clonotype was counted at least ten times. The rearrangement links TRBV20-1 to TRBJ1-1, with 8 bases aligning to TRBD1. CDR3 size: 14 residues. Germline CDR1 is DFQATT and CDR2 is SNEGSKA (reference sequence). The junction had 8 bases not matched to a gene; V was cut back by 6 bases and J by 2 bases. The CDR3 coding sequence is TGCAGTGCATACAGACAGGGGATTAACACTGAAGCTTTCTTT. It codes for CSAYRQGINTEAFF.

Notes on this clonotype: One end of the junction does not line up with germline, which may come from a read error. The chain joins TRBV5-1 to TRBJ2-3; TRBD1 matches 8 bases. There are 13 residues in the CDR3. The germline gives CDR1 SGHRS, CDR2 YFSETQ. The CDR3 coding sequence is TGCGCTAGCAGCAGGACAGGGTCAGATACGCAGTCTTTT. Translating gives CASSRTGSDTQSF.

This clonotype was seen repeatedly, ten times or more. The V and J genes are TRBV12-3 or TRBV12-4 and TRBJ2-1; 9 positions match TRBD2. V shed 8 bases, J shed 4 bases, and the junction held 12 bases outside the gene matches. The CDR3 totals 16 residues. The CDR3 DNA is TGTGCCAGCGGAGCTCTAGCGGGGCCTAAATACAATGAGCAGTTCTTC. This gives the protein CASGALAGPKYNEQFF.

This clonotype was seen many times. This sequence joins TRBV5-6 and TRBJ2-4; 7 nucleotides agree with TRBD1. This CDR3 region has 17 residues. Germline assignment: CDR1 SGHDT and CDR2 YYEEEE. Trimming took 4 bases from V and 2 from J; bases not matched to a gene: 12. CDR3 DNA: TGTGCCAGCAGCCGGAGAACGACAGGGAAGTCCAAAAACATTCAGTACTTC. Amino acid sequence: CASSRRTTGKSKNIQYF.

There are many counts of this clonotype. This chain joins TRBV10-3 and TRBJ2-1; 8 nucleotides agree with TRBD1. This CDR3 has 14 residues. Trimming took 6 bases from V and 2 from J; bases not matched to a gene: 3. Germline V lookup: CDR1 ENHRY, CDR2 SYGVKD. CDR3 sequence reads: CAISETGAYNEQFF. The CDR3 coding sequence is TGTGCCATCAGCGAGACAGGGGCCTACAATGAGCAGTTCTTC.